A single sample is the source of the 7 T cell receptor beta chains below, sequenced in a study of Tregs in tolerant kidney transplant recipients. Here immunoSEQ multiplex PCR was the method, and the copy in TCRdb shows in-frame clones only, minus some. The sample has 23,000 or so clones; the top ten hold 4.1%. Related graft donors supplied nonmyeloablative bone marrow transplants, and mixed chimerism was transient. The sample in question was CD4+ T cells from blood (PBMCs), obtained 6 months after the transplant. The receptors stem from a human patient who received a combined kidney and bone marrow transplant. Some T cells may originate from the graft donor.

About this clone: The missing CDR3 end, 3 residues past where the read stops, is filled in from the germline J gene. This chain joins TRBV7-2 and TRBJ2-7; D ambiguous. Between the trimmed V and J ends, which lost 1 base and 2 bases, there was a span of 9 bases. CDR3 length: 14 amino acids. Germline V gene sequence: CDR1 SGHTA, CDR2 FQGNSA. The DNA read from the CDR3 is TGTGCCAGCAGCTTAGAACTCGGTCCCTACGAG. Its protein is CASSLELGPYE. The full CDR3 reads CASSLELGPYEQYF.

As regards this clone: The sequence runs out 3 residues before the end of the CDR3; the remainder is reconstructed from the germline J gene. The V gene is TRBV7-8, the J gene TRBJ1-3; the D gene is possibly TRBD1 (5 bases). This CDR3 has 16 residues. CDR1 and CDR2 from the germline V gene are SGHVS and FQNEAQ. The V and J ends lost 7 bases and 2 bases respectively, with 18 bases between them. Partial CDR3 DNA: TGTGCCAGCAACCCGGGCCGGGGGAGGACTGGAAACACC. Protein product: CASNPGRGRTGNT. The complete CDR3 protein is CASNPGRGRTGNTIYF.

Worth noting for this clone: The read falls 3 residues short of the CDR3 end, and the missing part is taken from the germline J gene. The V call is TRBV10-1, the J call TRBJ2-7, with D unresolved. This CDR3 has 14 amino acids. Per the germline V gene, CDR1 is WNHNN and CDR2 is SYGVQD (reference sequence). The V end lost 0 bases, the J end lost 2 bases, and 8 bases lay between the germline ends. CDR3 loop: CASSESGSTYEQYF. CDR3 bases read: TGCGCCAGCAGTGAGTCGGGCAGTACCTACGAG.

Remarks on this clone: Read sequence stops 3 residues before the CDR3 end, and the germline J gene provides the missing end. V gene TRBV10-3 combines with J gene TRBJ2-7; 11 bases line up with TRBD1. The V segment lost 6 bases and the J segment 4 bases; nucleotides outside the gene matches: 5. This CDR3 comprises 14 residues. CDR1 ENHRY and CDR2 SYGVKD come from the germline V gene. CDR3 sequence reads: CAIRAGTGGYEQYF. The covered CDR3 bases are TGTGCCATCAGAGCCGGGACAGGGGGATACGAG.

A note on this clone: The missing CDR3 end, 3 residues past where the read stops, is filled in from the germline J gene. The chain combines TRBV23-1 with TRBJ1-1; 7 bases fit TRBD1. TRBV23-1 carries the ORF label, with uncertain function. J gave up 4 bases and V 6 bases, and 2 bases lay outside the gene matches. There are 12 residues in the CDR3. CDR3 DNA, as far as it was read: TGCGCCAGCAGACCAGGGGGCACTGAA. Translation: CASRPGGTE. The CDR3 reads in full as CASRPGGTEAFF.

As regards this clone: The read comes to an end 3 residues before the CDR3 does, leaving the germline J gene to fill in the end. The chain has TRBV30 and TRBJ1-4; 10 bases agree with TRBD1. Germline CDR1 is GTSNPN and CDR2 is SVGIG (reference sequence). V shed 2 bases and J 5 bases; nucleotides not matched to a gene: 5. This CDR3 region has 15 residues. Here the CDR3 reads CAWSPLGQGNEKLFF. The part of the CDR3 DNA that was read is TGTGCCTGGAGTCCTCTGGGACAGGGGAATGAAAAA. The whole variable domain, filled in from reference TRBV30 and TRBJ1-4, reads SQTIHQWPATLVQPVGSPLSLECTVEGTSNPNLYWYRQAAGRGLQLLFYSVGIGQISSEVPQNLSASRPQDRQFILSSKKLLLSDSGFYLCAWSPLGQGNEKLFFGSGTQLSVL.

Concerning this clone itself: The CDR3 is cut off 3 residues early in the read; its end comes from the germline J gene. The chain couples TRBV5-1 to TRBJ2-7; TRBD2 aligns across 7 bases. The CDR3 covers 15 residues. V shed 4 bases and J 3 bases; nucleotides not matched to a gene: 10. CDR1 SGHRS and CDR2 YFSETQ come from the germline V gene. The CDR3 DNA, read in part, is TGCGCCAGCAGCCGAACACCGGGACTACTCTACGAG. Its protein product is CASSRTPGLLYE. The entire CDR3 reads CASSRTPGLLYEQYF.